A single T cell receptor (beta chain) is shown here with its context. Its target is unknown. The V end lost 6 bases, the J end lost 6 bases, and 14 bases lay between the germline ends. From germline, CDR1 is MNHEY and CDR2 SMNVEV (reference sequence). This CDR3 comprises 13 residues. Blood CD8+ and CD4+ T cells underwent high-throughput TCR beta sequencing. This sample is part of a study of CD8 T cells in Susac syndrome. When the RNA was reverse transcribed, random hexamers were used with an input of roughly 0.45 to 1 ug. TCRdb reprocessed the immunoSEQ multiplex PCR reads via MiXCR and lists one record per CDR3 protein. The sample lists over 350,000 distinct CDR3 sequences; around 85% were seen once. General observations from the study: As the study acknowledged, the number of individuals who were part of its TCR sequencing and HLA analysis was relatively small.

This TCR came from a human donor with multiple sclerosis. The chain employs TRBV27 and TRBJ2-5; D is unresolved. The sample was CD8+ T cells from PBMCs. The DNA of the CDR3 is TGTGCCAGCAGCCTAACCGGGTTTCAGACCCAGTACTTC. Protein: CASSLTGFQTQYF.